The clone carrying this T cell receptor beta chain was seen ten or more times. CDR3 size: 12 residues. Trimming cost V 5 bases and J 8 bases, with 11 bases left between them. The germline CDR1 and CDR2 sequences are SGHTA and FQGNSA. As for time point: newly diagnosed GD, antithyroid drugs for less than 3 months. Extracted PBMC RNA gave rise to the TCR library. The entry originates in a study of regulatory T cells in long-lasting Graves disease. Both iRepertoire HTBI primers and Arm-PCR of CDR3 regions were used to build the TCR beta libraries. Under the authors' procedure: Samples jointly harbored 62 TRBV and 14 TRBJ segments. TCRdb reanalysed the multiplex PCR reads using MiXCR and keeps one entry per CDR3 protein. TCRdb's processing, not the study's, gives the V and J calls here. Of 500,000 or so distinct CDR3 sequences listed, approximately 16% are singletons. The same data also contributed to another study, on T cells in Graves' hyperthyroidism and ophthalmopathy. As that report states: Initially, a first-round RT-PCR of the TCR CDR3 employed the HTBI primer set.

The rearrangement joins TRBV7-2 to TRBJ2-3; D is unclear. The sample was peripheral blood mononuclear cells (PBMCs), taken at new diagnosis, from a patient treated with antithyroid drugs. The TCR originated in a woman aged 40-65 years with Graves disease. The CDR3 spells CASSLPMGTQYF. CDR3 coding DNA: TGTGCCAGCAGCCTTCCTATGGGTACGCAGTATTTT. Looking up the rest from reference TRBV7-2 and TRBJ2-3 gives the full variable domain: GAGVSQSPSNKVTEKGKDVELRCDPISGHTALYWYRQSLGQGLEFLIYFQGNSAPDKSGLPSDRFSAERTGGSVSTLTIQRTQQEDSAVYLCASSLPMGTQYFGPGTRLTVL.